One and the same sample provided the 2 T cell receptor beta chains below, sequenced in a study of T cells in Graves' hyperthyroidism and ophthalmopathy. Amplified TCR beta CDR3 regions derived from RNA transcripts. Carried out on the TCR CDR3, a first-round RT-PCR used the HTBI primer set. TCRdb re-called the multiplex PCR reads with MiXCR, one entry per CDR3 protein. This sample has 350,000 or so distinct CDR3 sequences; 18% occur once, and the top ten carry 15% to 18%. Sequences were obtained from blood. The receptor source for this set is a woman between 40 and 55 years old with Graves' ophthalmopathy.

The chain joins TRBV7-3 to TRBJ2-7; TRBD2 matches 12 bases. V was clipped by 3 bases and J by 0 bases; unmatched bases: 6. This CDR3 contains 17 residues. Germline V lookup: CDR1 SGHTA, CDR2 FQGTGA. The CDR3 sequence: CASSLTSGSLSSYEQYF. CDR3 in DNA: TGTGCCAGCAGCTTGACTAGCGGGAGCCTCAGCTCCTACGAGCAGTACTTC.

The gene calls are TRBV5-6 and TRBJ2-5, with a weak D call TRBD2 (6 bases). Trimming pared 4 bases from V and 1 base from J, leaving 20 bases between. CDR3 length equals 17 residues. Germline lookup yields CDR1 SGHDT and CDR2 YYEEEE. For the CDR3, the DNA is TGTGCCAGCAGCCCGGCATGGGGCCTGGGAGGCCAAGAGACCCAGTACTTC. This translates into CASSPAWGLGGQETQYF.